Each of the 3 T cell receptor beta chains below was sequenced from the same sample in a study of cytomegalovirus exposure and HLA in healthy donors. PCR used 60 Vbeta primers and 13 Jbeta primers. TCRdb's copy holds only in-frame clones and misses some; the assay was immunoSEQ multiplex PCR. This table holds more than 150,000 clones, more than 75% found once. The sequenced sample consisted of PBMCs. All receptors come from a woman under 40 in good health and CMV-seropositive.

The V gene is TRBV7-2, the J gene TRBJ2-7, with D tentatively TRBD2 (6 bases). Germline CDR1 is SGHTA and CDR2 is FQGNSA. The CDR3 loop spans 16 amino acids. The V end was cut by 5 bases, the J end by 0 bases, with 17 bases between. The CDR3 DNA follows: TGTGCCAGCAGCCCCCTCGGAGGGGCCAGCTCCTACGAGCAGTACTTC. Translated: CASSPLGGASSYEQYF.

This rearrangement joins TRBV11-2 to TRBJ2-1; perhaps TRBD1 as D (5 bases). V lost 1 base, J lost 4 bases, and 8 bases lay in between. Per germline, CDR1 SGHAT and CDR2 FQNNGV. This CDR3 has 14 residues. CDR3 region: CASSLGQLYNEQFF. The CDR3 coding sequence is TGTGCCAGCAGCTTAGGACAGCTTTACAATGAGCAGTTCTTC.

As DNA, the CDR3 is TGCAGCGTCTCCCGACAGGGGGACTTCTATGGCTACACCTTC. Protein: CSVSRQGDFYGYTF. This chain joins TRBV29-1 and TRBJ1-2, with 9 bases lining up with TRBD1. Trimming removed 6 bases from V and 4 bases from J; junction bases left unmatched: 9. The length of the CDR3 is 14 residues. Germline V gene lookup returns CDR1 SQVTM and CDR2 ANQGSEA.